This entry concerns a single T cell receptor (beta chain). The antigen remains undetermined. These data originate in a study of cytomegalovirus exposure and HLA in healthy donors. The CDR3 has 10 residues. V lost 3 bases and J lost 11, with 10 bases in between. Germline loops: CDR1 GTSNPN, CDR2 SVGIG (reference sequence). Overall study results and limits: Most likely, a cluster of highly shared sequence variants arose as a sequencing artifact. Later on, an analysis found that several of the most significant clusters appeared to be linked to common viral pathogens, which included parvovirus B19. Later analysis indicated greater clonal expansion among HLA-associated TCR beta chains than among equally common other chains. It was in a later analysis that TCR association rates were seen to vary by HLA locus, highest for DRB1 and lowest for HLA-C.

The PCR was carried out with 60 Vbeta primers and 13 Jbeta primers. The table came from immunoSEQ multiplex PCR; TCRdb's copy has only in-frame clones and leaves some out. Of about 130,000 clones in the sample, over 75% are singletons; the top ten hold about 1.5%. The rearrangement uses TRBV30 and TRBJ1-1; D ambiguous. Sequencing was performed on PBMCs. The clonotype comes from a boy younger than 18 in good health and CMV-seronegative. CDR3 nucleotides: TGTGCCTGGAGCCAGGAAACTGCTTTCTTT. It is translated as CAWSQETAFF. Complete variable domain (other parts from reference TRBV30 and TRBJ1-1): SQTIHQWPATLVQPVGSPLSLECTVEGTSNPNLYWYRQAAGRGLQLLFYSVGIGQISSEVPQNLSASRPQDRQFILSSKKLLLSDSGFYLCAWSQETAFFGQGTRLTVV.